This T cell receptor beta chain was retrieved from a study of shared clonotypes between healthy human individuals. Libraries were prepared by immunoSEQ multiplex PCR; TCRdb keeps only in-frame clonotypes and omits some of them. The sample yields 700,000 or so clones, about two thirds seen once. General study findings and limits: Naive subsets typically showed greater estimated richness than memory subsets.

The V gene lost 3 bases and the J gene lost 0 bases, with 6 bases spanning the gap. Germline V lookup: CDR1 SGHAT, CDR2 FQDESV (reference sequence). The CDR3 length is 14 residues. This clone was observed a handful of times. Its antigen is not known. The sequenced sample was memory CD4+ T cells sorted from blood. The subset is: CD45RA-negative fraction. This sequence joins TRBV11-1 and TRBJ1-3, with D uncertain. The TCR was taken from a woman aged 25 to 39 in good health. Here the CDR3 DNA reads TGTGCCAGCAGCTTCACCGGCTCTGGAAACACCATATATTTT. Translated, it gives CASSFTGSGNTIYF.